The clone carrying this T cell receptor (beta chain) was observed a single time. The trim removed 5 bases at V and 6 bases at J, leaving 4 bases unmatched. Germline V CDR1 and CDR2: PRHDT, FYEKMQ (reference sequence). CDR3 size: 14 residues. This record comes from a study of shared clonotypes between healthy human individuals. The assay was immunoSEQ multiplex PCR, and TCRdb's table has in-frame clones only and misses some. The sample records some 2,400,000 clones, approximately 96% being singletons. Material: naive CD4+ T cells sorted from blood. Subset meaning: CD45RA+ positively selected. The rearrangement links TRBV13 to TRBJ2-1, with 10 bases fitting TRBD1. The TCR originated in a man aged 18-30 years in good health. This CDR3 is CASSLRTGGNEQFF. The CDR3 DNA is TGTGCCAGCAGCCTACGGACAGGGGGCAATGAGCAGTTCTTC.